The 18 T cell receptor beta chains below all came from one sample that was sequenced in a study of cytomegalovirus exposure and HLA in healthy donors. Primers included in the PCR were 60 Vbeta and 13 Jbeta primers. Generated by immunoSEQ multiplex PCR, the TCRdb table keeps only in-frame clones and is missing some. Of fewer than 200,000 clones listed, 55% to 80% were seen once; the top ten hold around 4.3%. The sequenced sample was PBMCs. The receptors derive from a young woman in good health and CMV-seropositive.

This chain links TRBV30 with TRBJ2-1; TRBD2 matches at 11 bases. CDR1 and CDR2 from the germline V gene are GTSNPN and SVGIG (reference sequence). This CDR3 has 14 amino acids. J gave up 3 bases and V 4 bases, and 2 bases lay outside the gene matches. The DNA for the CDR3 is TGTGCCTGGAAACTAGCGGGGGTCTACAATGAGCAGTTCTTC. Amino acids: CAWKLAGVYNEQFF.

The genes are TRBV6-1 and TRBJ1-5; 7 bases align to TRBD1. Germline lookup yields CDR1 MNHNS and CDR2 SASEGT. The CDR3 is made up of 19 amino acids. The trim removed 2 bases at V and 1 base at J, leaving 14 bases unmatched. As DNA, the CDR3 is TGTGCCAGCAGTGAACCCCCAGGGGGAGCCCTATCGAGCAATCAGCCCCAGCATTTT. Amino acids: CASSEPPGGALSSNQPQHF.

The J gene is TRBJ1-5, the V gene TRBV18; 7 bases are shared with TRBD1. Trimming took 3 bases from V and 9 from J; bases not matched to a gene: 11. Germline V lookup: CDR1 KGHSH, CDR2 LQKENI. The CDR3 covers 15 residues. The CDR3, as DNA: TGTGCCAGCTCACCCACTGAGACAGGGCTTGGGCCCCAGCATTTT. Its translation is CASSPTETGLGPQHF.

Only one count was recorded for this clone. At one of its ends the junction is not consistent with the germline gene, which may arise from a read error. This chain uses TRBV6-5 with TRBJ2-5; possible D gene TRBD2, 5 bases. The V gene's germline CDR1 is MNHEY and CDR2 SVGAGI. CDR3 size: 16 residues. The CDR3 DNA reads TGTGCCAGCAGTTACTCGACGGGGAACACCCAAGAGGCCCAGTACTTC. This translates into CASSYSTGNTQEAQYF.

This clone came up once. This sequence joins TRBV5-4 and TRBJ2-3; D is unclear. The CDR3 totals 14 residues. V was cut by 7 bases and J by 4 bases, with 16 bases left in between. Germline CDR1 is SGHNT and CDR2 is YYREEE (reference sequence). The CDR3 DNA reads TGTGCCAGCGGGCTCTTTGGGCTTTCAGATACGCAGTATTTT. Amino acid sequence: CASGLFGLSDTQYF.

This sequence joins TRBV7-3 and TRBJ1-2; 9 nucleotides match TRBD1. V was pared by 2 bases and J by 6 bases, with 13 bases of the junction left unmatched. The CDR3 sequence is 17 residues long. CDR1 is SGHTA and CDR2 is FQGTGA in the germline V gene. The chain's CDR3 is CASSLWGTGSFLDGYTF. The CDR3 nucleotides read TGTGCCAGCAGCTTATGGGGGACAGGGAGCTTTCTGGATGGCTACACCTTC.

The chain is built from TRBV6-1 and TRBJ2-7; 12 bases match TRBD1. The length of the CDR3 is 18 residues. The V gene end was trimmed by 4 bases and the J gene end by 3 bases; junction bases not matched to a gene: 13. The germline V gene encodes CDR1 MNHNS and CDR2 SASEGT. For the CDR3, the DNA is TGTGCCAGCAGTGGCGTCCGGGACAGGGGGCTAAGGGGCTACGAGCAGTACTTC. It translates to CASSGVRDRGLRGYEQYF.

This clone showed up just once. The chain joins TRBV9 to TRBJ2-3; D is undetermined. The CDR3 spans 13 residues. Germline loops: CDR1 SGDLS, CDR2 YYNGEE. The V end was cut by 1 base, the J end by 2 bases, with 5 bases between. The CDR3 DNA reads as TGTGCCAGCAGCGTATCTCCCACAGATACGCAGTATTTT. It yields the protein CASSVSPTDTQYF.

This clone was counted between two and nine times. CDR3 nucleotide sequence: TGTGCCAGCAGCTTAGCCGGGACAGATTACAATGAGCAGTTCTTC. As protein: CASSLAGTDYNEQFF. The chain joins TRBV5-4 to TRBJ2-1, with TRBD1 matching 7 bases. V shed 2 bases, J shed 4 bases, and the junction held 6 bases outside the gene matches. The germline V gene encodes CDR1 SGHNT and CDR2 YYREEE (reference sequence). The CDR3 contains 15 residues.

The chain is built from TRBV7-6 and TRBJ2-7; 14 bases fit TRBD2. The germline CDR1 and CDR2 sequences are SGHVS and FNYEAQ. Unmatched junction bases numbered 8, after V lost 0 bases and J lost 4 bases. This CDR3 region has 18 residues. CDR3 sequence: CASSLALPGLAGGYEQYF. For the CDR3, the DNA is TGTGCCAGCAGCTTAGCCCTCCCTGGACTAGCGGGGGGATACGAGCAGTACTTC.

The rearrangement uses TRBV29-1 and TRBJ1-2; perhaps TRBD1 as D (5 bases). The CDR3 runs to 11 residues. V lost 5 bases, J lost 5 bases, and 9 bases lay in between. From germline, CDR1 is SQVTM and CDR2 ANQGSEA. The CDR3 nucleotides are TGCAGCGTTAGACAGATGTATGGCTACACCTTC. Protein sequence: CSVRQMYGYTF.

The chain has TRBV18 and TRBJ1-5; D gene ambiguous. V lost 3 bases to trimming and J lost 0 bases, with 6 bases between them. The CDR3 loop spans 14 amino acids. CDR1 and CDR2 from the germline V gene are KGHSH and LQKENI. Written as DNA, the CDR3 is TGTGCCAGCTCACCTACAAATAGCAATCAGCCCCAGCATTTT. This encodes CASSPTNSNQPQHF.

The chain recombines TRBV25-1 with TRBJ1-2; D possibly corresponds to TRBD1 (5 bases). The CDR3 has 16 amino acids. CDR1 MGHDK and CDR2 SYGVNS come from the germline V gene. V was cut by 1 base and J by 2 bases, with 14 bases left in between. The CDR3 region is CASSEWGVWGNYGYTF. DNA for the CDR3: TGTGCCAGCAGTGAATGGGGGGTTTGGGGCAACTATGGCTACACCTTC.

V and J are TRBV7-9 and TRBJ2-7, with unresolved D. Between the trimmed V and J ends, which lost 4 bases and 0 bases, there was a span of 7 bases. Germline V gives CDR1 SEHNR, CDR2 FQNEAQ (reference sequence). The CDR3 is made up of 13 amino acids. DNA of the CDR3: TGTGCCAGCAGCTACTCTTTCTCCTACGAGCAGTACTTC. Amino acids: CASSYSFSYEQYF.

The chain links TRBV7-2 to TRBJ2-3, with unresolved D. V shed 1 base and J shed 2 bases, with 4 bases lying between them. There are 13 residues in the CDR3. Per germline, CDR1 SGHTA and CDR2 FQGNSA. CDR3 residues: CASSLGATDTQYF. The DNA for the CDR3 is TGTGCCAGCAGCTTAGGGGCCACAGATACGCAGTATTTT. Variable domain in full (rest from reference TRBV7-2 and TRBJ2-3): GAGVSQSPSNKVTEKGKDVELRCDPISGHTALYWYRQSLGQGLEFLIYFQGNSAPDKSGLPSDRFSAERTGGSVSTLTIQRTQQEDSAVYLCASSLGATDTQYFGPGTRLTVL.

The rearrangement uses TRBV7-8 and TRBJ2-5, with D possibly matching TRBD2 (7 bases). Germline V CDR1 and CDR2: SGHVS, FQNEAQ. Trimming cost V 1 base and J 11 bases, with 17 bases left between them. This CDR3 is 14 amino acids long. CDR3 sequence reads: CASSLGGGASKQYF. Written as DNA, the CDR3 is TGTGCCAGCAGCTTAGGCGGGGGCGCATCAAAGCAGTACTTC.

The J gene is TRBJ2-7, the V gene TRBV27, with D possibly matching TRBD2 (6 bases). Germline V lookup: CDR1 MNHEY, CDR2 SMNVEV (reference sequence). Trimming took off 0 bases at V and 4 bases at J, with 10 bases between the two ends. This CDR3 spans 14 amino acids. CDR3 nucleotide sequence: TGTGCCAGCAGTTTATCGGGGGAGGATTACGAGCAGTACTTC. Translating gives CASSLSGEDYEQYF.

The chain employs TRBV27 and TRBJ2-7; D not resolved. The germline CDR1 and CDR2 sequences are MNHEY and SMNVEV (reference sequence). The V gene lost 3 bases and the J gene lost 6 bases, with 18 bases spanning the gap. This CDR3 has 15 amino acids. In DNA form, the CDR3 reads TGTGCCAGCAGTTTGTCGAGGCCTACCCACGGCGAGCAGTACTTC. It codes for CASSLSRPTHGEQYF.